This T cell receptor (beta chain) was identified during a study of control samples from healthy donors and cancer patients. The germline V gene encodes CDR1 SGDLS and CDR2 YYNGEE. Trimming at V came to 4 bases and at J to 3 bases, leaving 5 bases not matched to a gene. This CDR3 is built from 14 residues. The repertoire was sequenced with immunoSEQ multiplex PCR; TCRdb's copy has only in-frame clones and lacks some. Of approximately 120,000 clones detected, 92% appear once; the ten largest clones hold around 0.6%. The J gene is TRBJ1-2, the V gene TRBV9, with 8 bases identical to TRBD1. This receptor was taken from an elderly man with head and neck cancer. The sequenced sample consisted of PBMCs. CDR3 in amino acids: CASSPGQAYYGYTF. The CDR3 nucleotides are TGTGCCAGCAGCCCGGGACAGGCCTACTATGGCTACACCTTC. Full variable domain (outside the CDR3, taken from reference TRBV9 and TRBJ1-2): DSGVTQTPKHLITATGQRVTLRCSPRSGDLSVYWYQQSLDQGLQFLIQYYNGEERAKGNILERFSAQQFPDLHSELNLSSLELGDSALYFCASSPGQAYYGYTFGSGTRLTVV.